These 9 T cell receptor beta chains were all obtained from the same sample, sequenced in a study of PD-1 blockade in mismatch repair-deficient tumors. Profiling relied on immunoSEQ multiplex PCR, and the TCRdb table lists in-frame clones only, not all of them. Of 15,000 to 20,000 clones listed, 84% are singletons. The input for sequencing was PBMCs, taken before pembrolizumab treatment. Source of these receptors: an adult with mismatch repair-deficient cancer.

The chain joins TRBV6-1 to TRBJ2-7, with TRBD2 identical over 8 bases. This CDR3 is built from 14 residues. CDR1 is MNHNS and CDR2 is SASEGT in the germline V gene. V shed 7 bases, J shed 0 bases, and the junction held 5 bases outside the gene matches. The CDR3 loop is CASKEREYSYEQYF. As DNA, the CDR3 is TGTGCCAGCAAGGAGCGGGAGTACTCCTACGAGCAGTACTTC.

The V and J genes are TRBV7-2 and TRBJ2-2, with 8 bases lining up with TRBD1. From germline, CDR1 is SGHTA and CDR2 FQGNSA. The CDR3 runs to 15 residues. V lost 5 bases, J lost 4 bases, and 6 bases stayed unmatched. CDR3 residues: CASSRTGLATGELFF. CDR3 DNA: TGTGCCAGCAGCCGGACAGGGTTGGCCACCGGGGAGCTGTTTTTT.

This chain uses TRBV23-1 with TRBJ2-1, with D tentatively TRBD1 (5 bases). TRBV23-1 belongs to the ORF category, with a function that is uncertain. The V and J ends lost 8 bases and 2 bases respectively, with 16 bases between them. CDR3 length: 15 amino acids. DNA of the CDR3: TGCGCCAGCTGCACAGGTCCCAAAGCCTACAATGAGCAGTTCTTC. This gives the protein CASCTGPKAYNEQFF.

This clone was detected once. The V and J genes are TRBV6-4 and TRBJ2-1; TRBD2 agrees at 11 bases. CDR1 is MRHNA and CDR2 is SNTAGT in the germline V gene. J was trimmed by 3 bases and V by 3 bases; bases with no gene match: 4. This CDR3 has 16 amino acids. The DNA of the CDR3 is TGTGCCAGCAGTGATTCGACTAGCGGGGACTACAATGAGCAGTTCTTC. Translated, it gives CASSDSTSGDYNEQFF.

The chain employs TRBV9 and TRBJ2-7; TRBD2 aligns across 7 bases. J gave up 4 bases and V 3 bases, and 13 bases lay outside the gene matches. This CDR3 is 16 amino acids long. Germline CDR1 is SGDLS and CDR2 is YYNGEE. The CDR3 here is CASSDRASGEPYEQYF. CDR3 DNA sequence: TGTGCCAGCAGCGATAGGGCCAGCGGGGAACCTTACGAGCAGTACTTC. The full variable domain, completed using reference TRBV9 and TRBJ2-7, is DSGVTQTPKHLITATGQRVTLRCSPRSGDLSVYWYQQSLDQGLQFLIQYYNGEERAKGNILERFSAQQFPDLHSELNLSSLELGDSALYFCASSDRASGEPYEQYFGPGTRLTVT.

The chain combines TRBV6-5 with TRBJ2-7; 11 bases align to TRBD2. This CDR3 is built from 15 residues. Looked up from germline, CDR1 is MNHEY and CDR2 is SVGAGI. The J segment lost 3 bases and the V segment lost 6 bases, leaving 7 bases of the junction unmatched. In DNA, the CDR3 is TGTGCCAGCAGCCAGGGACTAGCGGTTAGCTACGAGCAGTACTTC. Translated: CASSQGLAVSYEQYF.

The chain has TRBV2 and TRBJ1-5, with a tentative D call TRBD1 (5 bases). Germline CDR1 and CDR2: SNHLY and FYNNEI. The length of the CDR3 is 14 residues. V gave up 3 bases and J gave up 4 bases, with 10 bases separating them. The CDR3 DNA reads TGTGCCAGCAGTGAGGGGGTAGGGAATCAGCCCCAGCATTTT. Its protein is CASSEGVGNQPQHF.

The chain couples TRBV11-2 to TRBJ1-3; D gene uncertain. This CDR3 has 12 amino acids. Per germline, CDR1 SGHAT and CDR2 FQNNGV. Trimming pared 3 bases from V and 7 bases from J, leaving 7 bases between. This chain's CDR3 is CASSFESNTIYF. CDR3 bases: TGTGCCAGCAGCTTCGAATCGAACACCATATATTTT.

The J gene is TRBJ2-3, the V gene TRBV28, with TRBD1 matching 7 bases. The CDR3 runs 12 residues. V shed 7 bases and J 4 bases; nucleotides not matched to a gene: 2. Germline loops: CDR1 MDHEN, CDR2 SYDVKM. The CDR3 sequence: CASTTGADTQYF. CDR3 DNA: TGTGCCAGCACTACAGGGGCAGATACGCAGTATTTT.